This T cell receptor beta chain derives from a study of T cell responses to AZD1222 COVID-19 vaccine. Study details: Pooled together were second doses at about 4 or about 12 weeks.

As for this clone: What it binds is unknown.

The CDR3 has 15 amino acids. The V end lost 6 bases, the J end lost 0 bases, and 12 bases lay between the germline ends. Germline CDR1 reads MDHEN; CDR2 reads SYDVKM. Findings of the study overall: Just a handful of AZD1222 recipients tested seropositive at baseline.

Assay: immunoSEQ multiplex PCR; the TCRdb copy retains only in-frame clones and omits some. The sample contains 100,000 to 150,000 clones, approximately 86% of which appear only once. This material consisted of peripheral blood, taken on day 0 of AZD1222 vaccination. The chain joins TRBV28 to TRBJ1-5; D is undetermined. The receptor's source is an adult in good health. The CDR3 region is CASRGQRISNQPQHF. The CDR3 DNA reads as TGTGCCAGCAGGGGCCAAAGGATTAGCAATCAGCCCCAGCATTTT.